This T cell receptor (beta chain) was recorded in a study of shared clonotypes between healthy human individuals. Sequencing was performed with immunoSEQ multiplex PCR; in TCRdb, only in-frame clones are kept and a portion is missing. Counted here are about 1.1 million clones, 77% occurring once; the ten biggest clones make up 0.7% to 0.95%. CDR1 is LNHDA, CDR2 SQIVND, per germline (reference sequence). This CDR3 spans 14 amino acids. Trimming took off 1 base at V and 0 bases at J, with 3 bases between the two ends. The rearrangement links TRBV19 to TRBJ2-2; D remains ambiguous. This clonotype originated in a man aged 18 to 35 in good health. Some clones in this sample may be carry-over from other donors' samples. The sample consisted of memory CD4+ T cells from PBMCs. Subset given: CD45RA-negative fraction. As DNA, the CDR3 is TGTGCCAGTAGTATAGGGGCGAACACCGGGGAGCTGTTTTTT. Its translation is CASSIGANTGELFF.